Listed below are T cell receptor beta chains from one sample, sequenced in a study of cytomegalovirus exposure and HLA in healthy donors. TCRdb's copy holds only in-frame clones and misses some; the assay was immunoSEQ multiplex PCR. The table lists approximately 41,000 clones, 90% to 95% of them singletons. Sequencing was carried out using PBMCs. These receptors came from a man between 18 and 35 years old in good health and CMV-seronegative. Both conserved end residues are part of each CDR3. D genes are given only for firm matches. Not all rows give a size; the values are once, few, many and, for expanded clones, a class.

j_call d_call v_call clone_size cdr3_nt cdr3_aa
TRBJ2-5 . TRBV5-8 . TGTGCCAGCAGCAAGACCGGGGGCCAAGAGACCCAGTACTTC CASSKTGGQETQYF
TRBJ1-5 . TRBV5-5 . TGTGCCAGCAGCTTGGTACAGAATAGCAATCAGCCCCAGCATTTT CASSLVQNSNQPQHF
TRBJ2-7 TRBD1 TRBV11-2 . TGTGCCAGCAGCCCAGGACAGGGCTACGAGCAGTACTTC CASSPGQGYEQYF
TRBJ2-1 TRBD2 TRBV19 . TGTGCCAGTAGTATTGCTAGCGGGGGCAGGAGCTCCTACAATGAGCAGTTCTTC CASSIASGGRSSYNEQFF
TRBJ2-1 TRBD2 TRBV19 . TGTGCCAGTAGTGTGGGGACTAGCGGTTACAATGAGCAGTTCTTC CASSVGTSGYNEQFF
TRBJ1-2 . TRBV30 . TGTGCCTGGAGTGTACGAGTTGGTAGCTATGGCTACACCTTC CAWSVRVGSYGYTF
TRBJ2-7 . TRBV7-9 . TGTGCCAGCAGCTTTCCACAGGGAAGCTCCTACGAGCAGTACTTC CASSFPQGSSYEQYF
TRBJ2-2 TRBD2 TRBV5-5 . TGTGCCAGCAGCTTACGACTAGCGGACACCGGGGAGCTGTTTTTT CASSLRLADTGELFF
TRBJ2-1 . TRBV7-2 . TGTGCCAGCAGCCTTGAGGTTAGCTCCTACAATGAGCAGTTCTTC CASSLEVSSYNEQFF
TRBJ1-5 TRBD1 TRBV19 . TGTGCCAGTAGATCGGACAGGGGGTTTCAGCCCCAGCATTTT CASRSDRGFQPQHF
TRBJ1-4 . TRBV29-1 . TGCAGCGGTGGACATAAGAATGAAAAACTGTTTTTT CSGGHKNEKLFF
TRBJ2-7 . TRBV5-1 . TGCGCCAGCAGCTTGGAGGCAGGGGGGCACGAGCAGTACTTC CASSLEAGGHEQYF
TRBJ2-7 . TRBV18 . TGTGCCAGCTCACCAGACAGTTCAACGACCTACGAGCAGTACTTC CASSPDSSTTYEQYF
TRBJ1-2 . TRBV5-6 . TGTGCCAGCACCCTCGTCGCAGGGGTCGGCTACACCTTC CASTLVAGVGYTF
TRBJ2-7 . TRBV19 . TGTGCCAGTAGTTGGGCCTTAGACCTCTACGAGCAGTACTTC CASSWALDLYEQYF
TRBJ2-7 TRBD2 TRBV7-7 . TGTGCTAGCAGCTCGGGACTAGCTGGAGAGCAGTACTTC CASSSGLAGEQYF
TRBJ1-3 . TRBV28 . TGTGCCAGCAGTTTCGGCGGGGGCACTGGAAACACCATATATTTT CASSFGGGTGNTIYF
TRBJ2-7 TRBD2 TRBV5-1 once TGCGCCAGCAGCTTGGCCCCGGGACTAGACCTTTACGAGCAGTACTTC CASSLAPGLDLYEQYF
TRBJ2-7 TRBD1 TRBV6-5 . TGTGCCAGCAGTCGACAGGGGGCTGACTACGAGCAGTACTTC CASSRQGADYEQYF
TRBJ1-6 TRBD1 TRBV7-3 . TGTGCCAGCAGCCCGACAGGGGGCGGTTCACCCCTCCACTTT CASSPTGGGSPLHF
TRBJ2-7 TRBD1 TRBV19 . TGTGCCAGTAGTATAGGGACAGGGAGCTACGAGCAGTACTTC CASSIGTGSYEQYF
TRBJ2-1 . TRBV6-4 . TGTGCCAGCAGTGAGGCTCTAGACGGGAACAATGAGCAGTTCTTC CASSEALDGNNEQFF
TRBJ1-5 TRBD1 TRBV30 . TGTGCCTGGAGTGTTAGGAGGGGGCTGAATCAGCCCCAGCATTTT CAWSVRRGLNQPQHF
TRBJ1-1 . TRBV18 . TGTGCCAGCTCACCGCTTCGGGGCAGCGGGGACACTGAAGCTTTCTTT CASSPLRGSGDTEAFF
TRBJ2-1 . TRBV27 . TGTGCCAGCAGCCCGGGCGGGATGTGGTTCTTC CASSPGGMWFF
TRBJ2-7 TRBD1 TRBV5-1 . TGCGCCAGCAGCTTGGGGACAGGATACGAGCAGTACTTC CASSLGTGYEQYF
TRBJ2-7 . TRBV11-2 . TGTGCCAGCAGCTTGGATCCAGGGAACTACGAGCAGTACTTC CASSLDPGNYEQYF
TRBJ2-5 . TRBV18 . TGTGCCAGCTCACGTCCGGGCCCTCGAGGGGAGACCCAGTACTTC CASSRPGPRGETQYF
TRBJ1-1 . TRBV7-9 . TGTGCCAGCAGCTCCAGACGTCCCGAGAGGGACACTGAAGCTTTCTTT CASSSRRPERDTEAFF
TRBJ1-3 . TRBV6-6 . TGTGCCAGCACGGCACAGGGCTTGCCCTCTGGAAACACCATATATTTT CASTAQGLPSGNTIYF
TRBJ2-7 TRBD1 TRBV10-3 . TGTGCCATCAGTACAGGGGTCTCCTACGAGCAGTACTTC CAISTGVSYEQYF
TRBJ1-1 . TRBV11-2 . TGTGCCAGCAGCTTAGCGGGGGGCAGCACTGAAGCTTTCTTT CASSLAGGSTEAFF
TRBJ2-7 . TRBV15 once TGTGCCACCAGCAGAGATCGGGGACAATACGAGCAGTACTTC CATSRDRGQYEQYF
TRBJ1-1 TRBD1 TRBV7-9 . TGTGCCAGCAGCACCACAGGGGGCAAACTGGGCACTGAAGCTTTCTTT CASSTTGGKLGTEAFF
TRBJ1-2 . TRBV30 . TGTGCCTGGAGTCCCACCCAGGGCTATGGCTACACCTTC CAWSPTQGYGYTF
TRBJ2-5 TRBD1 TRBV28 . TGTGCCAGCAGTAAAGTGACAGGGAGCAGGGGAGAGACCCAGTACTTC CASSKVTGSRGETQYF
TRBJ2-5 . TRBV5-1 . TGCGCCAGCAGCTTGGGACAAATTCAAGAGACCCAGTACTTC CASSLGQIQETQYF
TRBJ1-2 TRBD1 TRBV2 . TGTGCCAGCAGTGATGACAGGGACGGGGACTATGGCTACACCTTC CASSDDRDGDYGYTF
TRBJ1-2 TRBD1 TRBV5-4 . TGTGCCAGCAGCTTCGGACAGGGTAACTATGGCTACACCTTC CASSFGQGNYGYTF
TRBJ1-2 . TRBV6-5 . TGTGCCAGCAGTTACAGGCCAGGGAGGGATGGCTACACCTTC CASSYRPGRDGYTF
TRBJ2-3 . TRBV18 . TGTGCCAGCTCACGCGGAATCACAGATACGCAGTATTTT CASSRGITDTQYF
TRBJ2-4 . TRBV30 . TGTGCCTGGACAGATCTAGCCAAAAACATTCAGTACTTC CAWTDLAKNIQYF
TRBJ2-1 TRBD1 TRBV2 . TGTGCCAGCAGTAGGGGGGGGACAGGGAAATATCATGAGCAGTTCTTC CASSRGGTGKYHEQFF
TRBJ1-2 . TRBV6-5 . TGTGCCAGCAGCCGACAAACGGACAGAGATGGCTACACCTTC CASSRQTDRDGYTF
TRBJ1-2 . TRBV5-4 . TGTGCCAGCAGCCCCGGGGGGAGTTGGACCTTC CASSPGGSWTF
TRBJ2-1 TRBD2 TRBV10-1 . TGCGCCAGCAGTGTCGGGGGGGGCTCTGGGAATGAGCAGTTCTTC CASSVGGGSGNEQFF
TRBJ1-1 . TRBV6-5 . TGTGCCAGCAGGTGGGACATTGGGAACACTGAAGCTTTCTTT CASRWDIGNTEAFF